This T cell receptor beta chain was recovered during a study of control samples from healthy donors and cancer patients. The assay was immunoSEQ multiplex PCR, and TCRdb's table has in-frame clones only and misses some. The table records roughly 80,000 clones, 85% to 95% of them present only once. The length of the CDR3 is 16 residues. The germline V gene encodes CDR1 SGHAT and CDR2 FQDESV (reference sequence). V was clipped by 5 bases and J by 10 bases; unmatched bases: 16. The sample was blood. This rearrangement joins TRBV11-1 to TRBJ2-1; TRBD2 matches at 8 bases. The sequence derives from an older woman in good health. This chain's CDR3 is CASSAAAGASPREQFF. The DNA for the CDR3 is TGTGCCAGCAGCGCCGCAGCGGGAGCCTCGCCCAGGGAGCAGTTCTTC. Full variable domain (rest looked up from reference TRBV11-1 and TRBJ2-1): EAEVAQSPRYKITEKSQAVAFWCDPISGHATLYWYRQILGQGPELLVQFQDESVVDDSQLPKDRFSAERLKGVDSTLKIQPAELGDSAMYLCASSAAAGASPREQFFGPGTRLTVL.